The entry that follows covers one T cell receptor (beta chain) sequence. Its antigen is currently not known. The record has no base qualities; no much larger clone is one base away. The cohort comprised some 730 healthy bone marrow donors. All cohort members were sampled while nominally healthy, although unrecorded immune exposures were likely present. The donor tested CMV seronegative, placing the donor among the 350 or so seronegative members of the cohort. A peripheral blood sample was provided by each donor, and peripheral blood mononuclear cells were used for TCR beta sequencing. The Qiagen DNeasy Blood Extraction Kit was used to extract genomic DNA from the blood cell samples. The method was the immunoSEQ multiplex PCR assay. A mixture of 60 forward primers for TCR Vbeta segments and 13 reverse primers for TCR Jbeta segments was used in the multiplex PCR. A multiplex PCR assay on genomic DNA amplified the CDR3 region of rearranged TCR beta genes. The Illumina HiSeq System was used to sequence the amplified TCR beta libraries as 87-base-pair reads. Regarding the original processing steps: In a later analysis, tens of millions of unique TCR beta chains were counted across the approximately 670 repertoires, and roughly 10 million of these chains were shared by at least two donors. A nearest-neighbor algorithm error-corrected the raw reads and collapsed the reads into unique sequences, merging closely related sequences to remove PCR and sequencing errors. To assign V, D and J gene segments, CDR3 sequences were aligned to IMGT reference sequences. For a sequence to be retained, at least a six-nucleotide match to both a V gene segment and a J gene segment was required. A rearrangement was called productive if the CDR3 had no stop codons and remained in frame with V and J, and every other rearrangement was called non-productive. CDR3 was defined by IMGT convention, running from the second conserved V-encoded cysteine to the conserved J-encoded phenylalanine. The earlier analysis of fewer than 750 of the donors excluded sequences that lacked an unambiguous match to a single V gene segment. In an earlier analysis of several hundred of the donors, V segments were called functional above 56.7% productive rearrangements and were called segregating when the between-donor standard deviation exceeded 5%. A statistical classification framework was built to diagnose cytomegalovirus status from the catalog of TCR beta chain sequences. In a later analysis, TCR nucleotide sequences were compared against IMGT/GENE-DB human TR gene sequences so that V and J genes could be assigned. The TCRdist pipeline was used in a later analysis to assign CDR3 sequences and most-parsimonious VDJ recombination scenarios. In a later analysis, each TCR beta chain was defined by its CDR3 amino acid sequence together with its V-gene family, and reads lacking a unique V-gene family were excluded. To address suspected cross-contamination and a sequencing artifact, a later analysis removed roughly 580 highly shared, low-generation-probability nucleotide sequences. For each public chain, a later analysis derived a clonal expansion index from normalized ranks of inferred template counts within each repertoire. Generation probabilities in a later analysis came from a VDJ recombination model fitted to out-of-frame rearrangements, and those results were checked against IGoR. A later analysis scored TCR-TCR, TCR-HLA and TCR-CMV co-occurrence with hypergeometric tests, applying a repertoire-size bias correction to TCR pairs. False discovery rates were estimated in a later analysis by permuting HLA or CMV assignments 20 times. In a later analysis, co-occurring TCRs were grouped with DBSCAN, and TCRdist sequence similarity was added when clustering was performed within HLA-allele-positive subsets. Repertoires with fewer than 30,000 or more than 120,000 public chains, plus five repertoires with anomalous nucleotide sharing, were excluded from co-occurrence clustering. Not all clones reach the TCRdb copy of this immuneACCESS table, which keeps in-frame sequences only. Checked studies attribute under half of the gap to unresolved V genes and leave the rest unexplained. V and J calls and clone size follow that table, whereas D and trimming were derived from the DNA. The sample table contains some 110,000 clones; only one count was recorded for 75% to 85% of them. Of the sample, approximately 2.2% falls within the top ten clones.

The sample is drawn from a study of cytomegalovirus exposure and HLA in healthy donors listed by TCRdb under 2017. General notes on the study: According to an earlier analysis of around 600 of the donors, about 179 million T cells yielded 117 million unique TCR beta sequences and about 300 Gb of sequence data. Among under 450 genotyped donors of the cohort, an average of approximately 250,000 unique TCR beta nucleotide sequences were sequenced per donor, roughly a sixth of them non-productive. Five DR-DQ haplotypes were treated as single units for association and clustering because of strong linkage in the cohort. To predict cytomegalovirus infection status, the study combined high-throughput TCR immunosequencing, statistical association of individual TCRs with disease status, and machine learning. An early release that covered about 600 HLA-typed donors contained around 300 gigabases of sequencing data and tens of millions of unique TCR sequences. A separate validation cohort of roughly 130 different subjects was used in addition to the roughly 620-subject first cohort. The study used immunosequencing to profile the T cell repertoires of hundreds of subjects and linked those repertoires to cytomegalovirus serostatus. To study patterns of TCR occurrence, a later analysis re-analyzed previously published TCR beta repertoires from hundreds of donors and added high-resolution HLA genotyping. HLA typing covered class I and class II loci at four-digit resolution. The number of typed donors differed by locus: about 629-640 for A, B, C, DRB1 and DQB1; approximately 520 for DQA1; 606 for DPA1; and roughly 490 for DPB1. The genetic ancestry cluster associated with self-reported Caucasian donors included about 84% of the roughly 410 genotyped donors. To decide whether each TCR beta V gene segment behaved as functional or pseudogenic, an earlier analysis of nearly 600 of the donors relied on high-throughput TCR beta sequencing. The study was designed to test whether signatures of past pathogen exposure could be identified by cataloging public T cell receptors. Alongside the repertoire data, information on donor age, sex, ethnicity and CMV serostatus was compiled. All discovery cohort repertoires had been generated on a single sequencing platform. Rather than using new phenotypic data, the later analysis identified candidate immune exposures from TCR beta sequences and from how often those sequences occurred across donors. A later genetic analysis used genome-wide SNP genotypes for about 65% of the roughly 700 donors, treating that subset as a discovery cohort.

The paper's findings and limits, for the study overall: A further reported finding was that TCR beta sequences accurately predicted the HLA-A and HLA-B alleles for most subjects in the first cohort. In a later analysis, HLA-associated TCR beta chains showed more clonal expansion and lower generation probabilities than non-associated chains that were equally common. A few of the identified cytomegalovirus-associated TCR beta chains were confirmed in vitro to be specific for cytomegalovirus antigens. Specific HLA alleles were associated with 15,000 to 20,000 TCR beta sequences at a false discovery rate of 0.05 in a later analysis. The authors suggested that the approach could potentially be extended to other disease states and immunological phenotypes. Some IMGT-functional V segments, including TRBV6-2 and TRBV6-3, could not be told apart with the 87-base-pair reads, so those segments were excluded. A total of some 180 TCR beta chains were listed by the study as associated with cytomegalovirus. The presence/absence analyses assumed that sequencing depth was roughly uniform across donors, and that assumption may not be true. Correlated functional status among segregating V segments might be attributable to linkage disequilibrium, but an unknown experimental factor could not be ruled out. In both the original and validation cohorts, the classifier was reported to diagnose cytomegalovirus status with high specificity and sensitivity. For the cohort, immune exposure information was limited to CMV serostatus. An association between a missense DCLRE1C variant and V-gene and J-gene trimming of TCR beta chains was found in a later genetic analysis and replicated in an independent cohort. A group of highly shared sequence variants was considered likely to be a technical artifact of the sequencing pipeline. The cohort was sequenced for TCR beta chains only, and without alpha or paired-chain data the features that could be detected were limited. According to a later analysis, TCR association rates differed among HLA loci, with DRB1 alleles showing the most associated TCRs and HLA-C alleles showing the fewest. Because HLA typing was missing for some donors at each locus, association tests included only the typed subset. A later analysis reported that several top co-occurrence clusters appeared linked to parvovirus B19, influenza, CMV and Epstein-Barr virus. Most TCR sequences were observed very rarely across donors, whereas some public TCRs were present in many individuals. Broadly in line with IMGT annotations, most TCR beta V segments showed up in productive rearrangements about 87% or about 30% of the time in an earlier analysis of several hundred of the donors. Strong co-occurrence of HLA alleles, especially DR and DQ, made assigning TCR associations to individual alleles difficult. According to a later genetic analysis, donors in an Asian-associated ancestry cluster had fewer N-insertions in productive TCRs than the approximately 610-donor mean. Because counts were too low, 15 or so rarely observed V segments, including chromosome 9 orphons, were excluded from the earlier analysis of 587 of the donors. In a later analysis, most CMV-associated TCR beta chains were found to appear HLA-restricted, with HLA associations seemingly driven largely by CMV exposure.

The CDR3 numbers 15 residues from cysteine through phenylalanine. Only the CDR3 DNA is retained, 45 bases long and in frame from the first base. V and J are trimmed by 6 bases and 2 bases, and the gene matches miss 9 bases of the junction. The CDR1 and CDR2 encoded by the germline V gene are KGHSH and LQKENI. This chain joins TRBV18 to TRBJ2-5, with TRBD1 identical over 7 junction bases. The sample comprised PBMCs. The receptor's source is a man aged 25-45 years in good health and CMV-seronegative. CDR3 loop: CASSPARDRQETQYF. The nucleotides read TGTGCCAGCTCCCCAGCGAGGGACAGACAAGAGACCCAGTACTTC.